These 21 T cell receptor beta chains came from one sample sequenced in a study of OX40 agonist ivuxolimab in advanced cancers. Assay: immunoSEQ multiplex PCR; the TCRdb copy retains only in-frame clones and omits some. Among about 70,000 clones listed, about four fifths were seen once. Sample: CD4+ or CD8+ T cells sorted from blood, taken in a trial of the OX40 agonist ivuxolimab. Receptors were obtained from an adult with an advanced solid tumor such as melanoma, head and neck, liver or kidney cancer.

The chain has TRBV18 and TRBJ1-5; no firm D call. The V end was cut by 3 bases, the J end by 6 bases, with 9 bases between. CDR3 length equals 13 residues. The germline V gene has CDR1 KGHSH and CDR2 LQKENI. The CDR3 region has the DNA TGTGCCAGCTCACCCGGGCTAAGTCAGCCCCAGCATTTT. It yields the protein CASSPGLSQPQHF.

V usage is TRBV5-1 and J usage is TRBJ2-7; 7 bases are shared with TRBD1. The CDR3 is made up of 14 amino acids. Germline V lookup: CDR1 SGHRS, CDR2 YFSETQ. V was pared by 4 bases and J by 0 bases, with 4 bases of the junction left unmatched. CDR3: CASSRGQDSYEQYF. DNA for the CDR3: TGCGCCAGCAGCAGAGGACAGGACTCCTACGAGCAGTACTTC.

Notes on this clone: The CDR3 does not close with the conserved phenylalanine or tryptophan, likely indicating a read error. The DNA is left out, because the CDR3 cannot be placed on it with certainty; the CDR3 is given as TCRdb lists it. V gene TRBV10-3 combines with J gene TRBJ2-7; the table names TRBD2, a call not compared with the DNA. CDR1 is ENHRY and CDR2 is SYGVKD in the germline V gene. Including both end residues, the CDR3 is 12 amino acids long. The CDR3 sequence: CAISAGKRAPVL.

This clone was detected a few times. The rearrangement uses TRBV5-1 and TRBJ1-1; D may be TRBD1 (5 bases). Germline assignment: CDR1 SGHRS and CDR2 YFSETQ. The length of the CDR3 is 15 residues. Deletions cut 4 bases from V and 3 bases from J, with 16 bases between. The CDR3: CASSTYSEGHTEAFF. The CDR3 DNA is TGCGCCAGCAGCACCTATTCGGAGGGGCACACTGAAGCTTTCTTT.

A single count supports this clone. The CDR3 loop reads CASLVTGPPYEQYF. The CDR3 nucleotides are TGTGCCAGCTTGGTGACAGGGCCCCCCTACGAGCAGTACTTC. The rearrangement uses TRBV6-1 and TRBJ2-7; 7 bases line up with TRBD1. Germline lookup yields CDR1 MNHNS and CDR2 SASEGT. With V trimmed by 8 bases and J by 2 bases, 9 bases remained unmatched. The CDR3 sequence is 14 residues long.

The CDR3 nucleotides read TGTGCCAGCAGCTACCCCGGGACAGGGCAACGAGAGACCCAGTACTTC. It specifies CASSYPGTGQRETQYF. The chain couples TRBV5-4 to TRBJ2-5, with 9 positions matching TRBD1. This CDR3 is built from 16 residues. Germline CDR1 reads SGHNT; CDR2 reads YYREEE (reference sequence). With 3 bases clipped from V and 4 bases from J, the junction kept 10 bases outside the gene matches.

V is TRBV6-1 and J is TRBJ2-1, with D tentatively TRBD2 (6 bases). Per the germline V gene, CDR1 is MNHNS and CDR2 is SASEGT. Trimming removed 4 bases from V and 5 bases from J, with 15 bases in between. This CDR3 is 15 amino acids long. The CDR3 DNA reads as TGTGCCAGCAGTGCGGCCGGGACTGCTAACAATGAGCAGTTCTTC. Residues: CASSAAGTANNEQFF.

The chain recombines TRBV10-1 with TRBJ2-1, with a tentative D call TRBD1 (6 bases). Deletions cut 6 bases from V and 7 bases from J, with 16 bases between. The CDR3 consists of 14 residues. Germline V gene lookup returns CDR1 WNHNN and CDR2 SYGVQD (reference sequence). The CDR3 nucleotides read TGCGCCAGCAGCAAAACAGGGTATGAGAATGAGCAGTTCTTC. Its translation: CASSKTGYENEQFF.

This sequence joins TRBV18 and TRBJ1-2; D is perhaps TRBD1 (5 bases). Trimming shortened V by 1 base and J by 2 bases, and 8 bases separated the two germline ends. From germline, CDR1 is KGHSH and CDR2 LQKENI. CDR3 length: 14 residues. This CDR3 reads CASSPQTENYGYTF. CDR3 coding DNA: TGTGCCAGCTCACCACAGACAGAGAACTATGGCTACACCTTC. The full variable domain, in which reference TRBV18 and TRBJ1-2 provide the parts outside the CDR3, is NAGVMQNPRHLVRRRGQEARLRCSPMKGHSHVYWYRQLPEEGLKFMVYLQKENIIDESGMPKERFSAEFPKEGPSILRIQQVVRGDSAAYFCASSPQTENYGYTFGSGTRLTVV.

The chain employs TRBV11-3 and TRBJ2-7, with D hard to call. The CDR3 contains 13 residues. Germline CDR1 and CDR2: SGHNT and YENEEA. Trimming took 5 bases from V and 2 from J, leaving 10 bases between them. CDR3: CASSHSTAYEQYF. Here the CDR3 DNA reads TGTGCCAGCAGCCACAGCACTGCCTACGAGCAGTACTTC. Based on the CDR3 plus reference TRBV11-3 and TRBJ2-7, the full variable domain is EAGVVQSPRYKIIEKKQPVAFWCNPISGHNTLYWYLQNLGQGPELLIRYENEEAVDDSQLPKDRFSAERLKGVDSTLKIQPAELGDSAVYLCASSHSTAYEQYFGPGTRLTVT.

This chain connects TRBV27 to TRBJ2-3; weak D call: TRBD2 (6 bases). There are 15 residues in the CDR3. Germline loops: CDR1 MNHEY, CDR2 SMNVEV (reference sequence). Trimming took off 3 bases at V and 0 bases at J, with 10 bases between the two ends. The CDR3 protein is CASSFGRSSTDTQYF. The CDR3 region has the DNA TGTGCCAGCAGTTTCGGGAGATCAAGCACAGATACGCAGTATTTT.

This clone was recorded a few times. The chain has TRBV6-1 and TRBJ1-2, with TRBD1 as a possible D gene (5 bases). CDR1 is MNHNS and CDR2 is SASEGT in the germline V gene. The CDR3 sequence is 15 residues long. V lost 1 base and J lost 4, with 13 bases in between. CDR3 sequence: CASSEGPTAPYGYTF. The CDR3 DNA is TGTGCCAGCAGTGAAGGGCCGACAGCTCCCTATGGCTACACCTTC.

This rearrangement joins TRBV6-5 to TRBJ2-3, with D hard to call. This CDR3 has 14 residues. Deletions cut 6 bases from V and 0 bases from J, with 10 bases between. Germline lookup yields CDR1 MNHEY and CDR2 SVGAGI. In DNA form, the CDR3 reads TGTGCCAGCAGATGGCAGAGAAGCACAGATACGCAGTATTTT. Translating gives CASRWQRSTDTQYF.

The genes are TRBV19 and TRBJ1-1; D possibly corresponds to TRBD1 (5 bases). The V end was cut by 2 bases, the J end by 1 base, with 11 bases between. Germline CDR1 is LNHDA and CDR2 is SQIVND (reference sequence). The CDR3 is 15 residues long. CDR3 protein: CASSILQAGNTEAFF. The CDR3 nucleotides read TGTGCCAGTAGTATATTACAGGCCGGGAACACTGAAGCTTTCTTT. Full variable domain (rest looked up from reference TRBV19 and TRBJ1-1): DGGITQSPKYLFRKEGQNVTLSCEQNLNHDAMYWYRQDPGQGLRLIYYSQIVNDFQKGDIAEGYSVSREKKESFPLTVTSAQKNPTAFYLCASSILQAGNTEAFFGQGTRLTVV.

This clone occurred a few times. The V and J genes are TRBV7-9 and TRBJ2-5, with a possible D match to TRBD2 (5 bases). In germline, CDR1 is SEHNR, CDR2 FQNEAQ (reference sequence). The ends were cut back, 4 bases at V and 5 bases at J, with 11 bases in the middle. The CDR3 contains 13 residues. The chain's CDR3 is CASSSGRRETQYF. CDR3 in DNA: TGTGCCAGCAGCTCCGGACGGAGGGAGACCCAGTACTTC.

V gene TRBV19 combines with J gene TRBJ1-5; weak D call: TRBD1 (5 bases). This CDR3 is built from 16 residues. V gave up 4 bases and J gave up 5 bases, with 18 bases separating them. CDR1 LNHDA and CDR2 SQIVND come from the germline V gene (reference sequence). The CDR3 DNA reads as TGTGCCAGTAGTAAATGGGCAGGGAGTTTGGATCAGCCCCAGCATTTT. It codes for CASSKWAGSLDQPQHF.

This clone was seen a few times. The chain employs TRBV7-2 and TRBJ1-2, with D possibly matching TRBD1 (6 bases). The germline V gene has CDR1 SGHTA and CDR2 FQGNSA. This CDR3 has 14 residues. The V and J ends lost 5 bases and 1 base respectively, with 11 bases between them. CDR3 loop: CASSGQLVNYGYTF. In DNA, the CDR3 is TGTGCCAGCAGCGGACAGTTAGTTAACTATGGCTACACCTTC. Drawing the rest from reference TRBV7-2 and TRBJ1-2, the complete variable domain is GAGVSQSPSNKVTEKGKDVELRCDPISGHTALYWYRQSLGQGLEFLIYFQGNSAPDKSGLPSDRFSAERTGGSVSTLTIQRTQQEDSAVYLCASSGQLVNYGYTFGSGTRLTVV.

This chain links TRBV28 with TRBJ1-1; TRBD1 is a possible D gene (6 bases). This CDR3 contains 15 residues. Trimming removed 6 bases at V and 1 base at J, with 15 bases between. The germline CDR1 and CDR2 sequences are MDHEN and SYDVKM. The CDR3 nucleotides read TGTGCCAGCAGACTTGAGGGGGGGAAGAACACTGAAGCTTTCTTT. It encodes CASRLEGGKNTEAFF.

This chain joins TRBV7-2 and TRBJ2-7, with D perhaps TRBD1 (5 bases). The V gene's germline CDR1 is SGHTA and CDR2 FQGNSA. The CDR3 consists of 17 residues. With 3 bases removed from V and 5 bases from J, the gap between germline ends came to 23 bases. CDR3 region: CASSLGKSWQGGHEQYF. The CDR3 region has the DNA TGTGCCAGCAGCTTGGGTAAATCCTGGCAGGGTGGGCACGAGCAGTACTTC.

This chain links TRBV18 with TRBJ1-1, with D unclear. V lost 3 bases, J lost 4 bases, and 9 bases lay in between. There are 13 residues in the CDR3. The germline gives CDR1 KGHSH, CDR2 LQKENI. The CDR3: CASSPRAGTEAFF. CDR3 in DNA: TGTGCCAGCTCACCCCGGGCAGGCACTGAAGCTTTCTTT. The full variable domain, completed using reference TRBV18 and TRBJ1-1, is NAGVMQNPRHLVRRRGQEARLRCSPMKGHSHVYWYRQLPEEGLKFMVYLQKENIIDESGMPKERFSAEFPKEGPSILRIQQVVRGDSAAYFCASSPRAGTEAFFGQGTRLTVV.

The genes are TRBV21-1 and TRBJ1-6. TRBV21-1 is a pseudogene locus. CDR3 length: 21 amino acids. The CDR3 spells CASSKGPTKRGGSTYNSPLHF. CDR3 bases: TGTGCCAGCAGCAAAGGCCCAACCAAACGTGGGGGTTCAACCTATAATTCACCCCTCCACTTT.